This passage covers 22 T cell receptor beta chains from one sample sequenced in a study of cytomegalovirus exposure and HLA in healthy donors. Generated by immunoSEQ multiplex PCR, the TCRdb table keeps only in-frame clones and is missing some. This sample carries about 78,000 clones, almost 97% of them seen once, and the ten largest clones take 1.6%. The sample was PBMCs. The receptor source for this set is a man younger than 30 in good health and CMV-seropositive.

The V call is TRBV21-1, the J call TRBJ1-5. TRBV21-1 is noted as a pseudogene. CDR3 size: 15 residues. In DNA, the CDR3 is TGTGCCAGCAGCAAAGCGCGGGACAGCAATCAGCCCCAGCATTTT. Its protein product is CASSKARDSNQPQHF.

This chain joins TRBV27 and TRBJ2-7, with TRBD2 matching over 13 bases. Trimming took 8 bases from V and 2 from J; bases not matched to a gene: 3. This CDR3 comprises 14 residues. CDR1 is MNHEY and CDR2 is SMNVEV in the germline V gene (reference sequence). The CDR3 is CASGTSGITYEQYF. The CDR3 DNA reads TGTGCCAGCGGGACTAGCGGGATTACCTACGAGCAGTACTTC.

The CDR3 DNA reads TGTGCCAGCAGCCGAAGCGGGAGGGCAGATGAGCAGTTCTTC. It encodes CASSRSGRADEQFF. The V and J genes are TRBV7-8 and TRBJ2-1, with 10 bases matching TRBD2. Germline V lookup: CDR1 SGHVS, CDR2 FQNEAQ. V lost 5 bases to trimming and J lost 8 bases; unmatched junction nucleotides: 6. The CDR3 totals 14 residues.

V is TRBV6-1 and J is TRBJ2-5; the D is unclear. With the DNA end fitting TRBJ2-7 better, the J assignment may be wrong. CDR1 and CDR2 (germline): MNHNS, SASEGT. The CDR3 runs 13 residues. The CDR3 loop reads CASSPNLAYEQYF. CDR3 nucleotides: TGTGCCAGCAGCCCAAATTTAGCCTACGAGCAGTACTTC.

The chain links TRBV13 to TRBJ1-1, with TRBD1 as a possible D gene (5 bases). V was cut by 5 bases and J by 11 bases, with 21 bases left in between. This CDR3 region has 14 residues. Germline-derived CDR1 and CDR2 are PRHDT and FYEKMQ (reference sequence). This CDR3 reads CASSLYVGRPRAFF. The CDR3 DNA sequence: TGTGCCAGCAGCCTCTATGTGGGGCGCCCGCGGGCTTTCTTT.

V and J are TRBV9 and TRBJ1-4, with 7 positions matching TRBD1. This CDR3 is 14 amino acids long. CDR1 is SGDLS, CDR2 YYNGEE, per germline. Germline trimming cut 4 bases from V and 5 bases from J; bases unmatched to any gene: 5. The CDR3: CASSLGTVNEKLFF. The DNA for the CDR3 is TGTGCCAGCAGCCTTGGGACAGTCAATGAAAAACTGTTTTTT.

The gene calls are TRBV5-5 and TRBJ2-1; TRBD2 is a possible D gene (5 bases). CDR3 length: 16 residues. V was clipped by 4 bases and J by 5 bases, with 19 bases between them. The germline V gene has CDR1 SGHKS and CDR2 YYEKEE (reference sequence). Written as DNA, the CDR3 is TGTGCCAGCAGCCGGAGCGGCGGCCTGGGCGACAATGAGCAGTTCTTC. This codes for CASSRSGGLGDNEQFF.

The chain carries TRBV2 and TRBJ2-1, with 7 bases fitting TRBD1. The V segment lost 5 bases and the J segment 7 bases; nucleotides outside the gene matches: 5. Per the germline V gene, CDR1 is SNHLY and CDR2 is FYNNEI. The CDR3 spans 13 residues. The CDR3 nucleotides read TGTGCCAGCAGTAGGGGGCTAGATAATGAGCAGTTCTTC. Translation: CASSRGLDNEQFF.

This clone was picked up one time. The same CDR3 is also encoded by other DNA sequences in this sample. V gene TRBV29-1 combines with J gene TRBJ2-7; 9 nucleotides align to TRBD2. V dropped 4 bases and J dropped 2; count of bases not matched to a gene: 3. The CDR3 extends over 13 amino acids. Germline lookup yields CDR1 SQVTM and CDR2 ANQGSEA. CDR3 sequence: CSVVGGRAYEQYF. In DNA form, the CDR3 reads TGCAGCGTTGTAGGCGGGAGGGCCTACGAGCAGTACTTC.

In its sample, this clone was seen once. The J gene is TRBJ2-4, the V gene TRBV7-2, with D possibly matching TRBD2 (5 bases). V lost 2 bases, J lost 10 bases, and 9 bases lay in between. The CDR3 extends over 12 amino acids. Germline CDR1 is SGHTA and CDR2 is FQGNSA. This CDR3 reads CASSLWTGIQYF. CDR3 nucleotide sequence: TGTGCCAGCAGCTTATGGACGGGAATTCAGTACTTC.

This CDR3 is CASSSEWGPGFYEQYF. In nucleotides, the CDR3 is TGCGCCAGCAGCTCGGAGTGGGGGCCGGGGTTCTACGAGCAGTACTTC. The chain couples TRBV5-1 to TRBJ2-7; D perhaps matches TRBD1 (6 bases). The CDR3 sequence is 16 residues long. Germline CDR1 is SGHRS and CDR2 is YFSETQ. Trimming removed 3 bases at V and 3 bases at J, with 19 bases between.

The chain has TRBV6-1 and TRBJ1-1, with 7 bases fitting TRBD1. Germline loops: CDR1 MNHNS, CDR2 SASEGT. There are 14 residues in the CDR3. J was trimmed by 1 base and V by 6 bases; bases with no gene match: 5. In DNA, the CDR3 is TGTGCCAGCAGACCGACAGGGAGGAACACTGAAGCTTTCTTT. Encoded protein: CASRPTGRNTEAFF.

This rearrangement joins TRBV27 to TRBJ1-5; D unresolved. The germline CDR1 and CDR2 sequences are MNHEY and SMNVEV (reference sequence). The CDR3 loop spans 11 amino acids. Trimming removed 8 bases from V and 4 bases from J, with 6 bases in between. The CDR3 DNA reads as TGTGCCAGCGGAGAGAATCAGCCCCAGCATTTT. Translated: CASGENQPQHF.

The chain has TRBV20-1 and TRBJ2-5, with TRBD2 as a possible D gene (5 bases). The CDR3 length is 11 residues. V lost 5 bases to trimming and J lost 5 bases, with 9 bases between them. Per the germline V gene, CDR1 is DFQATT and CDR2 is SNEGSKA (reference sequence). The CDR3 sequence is CSALRAETQYF. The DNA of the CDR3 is TGCAGTGCTCTGCGGGCGGAGACCCAGTACTTC.

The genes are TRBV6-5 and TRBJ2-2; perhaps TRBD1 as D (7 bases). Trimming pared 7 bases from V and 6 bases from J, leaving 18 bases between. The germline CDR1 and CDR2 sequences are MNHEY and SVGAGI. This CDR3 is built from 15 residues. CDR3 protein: CASNTATGRPGELFF. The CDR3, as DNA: TGTGCCAGCAATACTGCGACAGGGAGGCCCGGGGAGCTGTTTTTT.

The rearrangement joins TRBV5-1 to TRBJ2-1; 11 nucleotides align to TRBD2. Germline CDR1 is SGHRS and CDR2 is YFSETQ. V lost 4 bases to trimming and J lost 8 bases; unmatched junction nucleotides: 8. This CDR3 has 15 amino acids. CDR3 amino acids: CASSLALAGGDEQFF. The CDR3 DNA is TGCGCCAGCAGCCTTGCTCTAGCGGGAGGAGATGAGCAGTTCTTC.

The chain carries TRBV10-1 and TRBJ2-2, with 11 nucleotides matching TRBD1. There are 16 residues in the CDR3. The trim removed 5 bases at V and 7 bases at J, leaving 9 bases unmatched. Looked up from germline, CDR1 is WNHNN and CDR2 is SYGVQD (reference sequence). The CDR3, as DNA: TGCGCCAGCAGTCCCGGGACAGGGGGACCAAGCGGGGAGCTGTTTTTT. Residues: CASSPGTGGPSGELFF.

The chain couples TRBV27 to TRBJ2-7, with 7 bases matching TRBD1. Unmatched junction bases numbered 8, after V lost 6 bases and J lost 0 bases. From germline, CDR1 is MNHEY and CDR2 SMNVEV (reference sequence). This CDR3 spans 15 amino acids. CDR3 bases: TGTGCCAGCAGCACGACAGGGCTTAGCTCCTACGAGCAGTACTTC. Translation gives CASSTTGLSSYEQYF.

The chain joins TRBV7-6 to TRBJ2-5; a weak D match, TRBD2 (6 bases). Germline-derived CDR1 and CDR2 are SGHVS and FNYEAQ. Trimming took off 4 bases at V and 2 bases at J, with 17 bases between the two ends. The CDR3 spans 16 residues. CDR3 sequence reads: CASSWKSGSRQETQYF. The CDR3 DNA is TGTGCCAGCAGCTGGAAGAGCGGGTCGCGGCAAGAGACCCAGTACTTC.

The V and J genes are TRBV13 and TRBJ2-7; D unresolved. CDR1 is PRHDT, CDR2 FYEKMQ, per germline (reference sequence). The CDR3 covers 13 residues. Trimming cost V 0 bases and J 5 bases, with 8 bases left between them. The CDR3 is CASSLGYTNEQYF. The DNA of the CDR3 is TGTGCCAGCAGCTTAGGCTATACCAACGAGCAGTACTTC.

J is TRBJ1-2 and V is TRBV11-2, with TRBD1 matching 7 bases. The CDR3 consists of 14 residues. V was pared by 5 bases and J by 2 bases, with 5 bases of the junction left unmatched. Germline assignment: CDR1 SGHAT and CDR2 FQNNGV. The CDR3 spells CASSAYRGNYGYTF. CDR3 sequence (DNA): TGTGCCAGCAGCGCCTACAGGGGAAACTATGGCTACACCTTC.

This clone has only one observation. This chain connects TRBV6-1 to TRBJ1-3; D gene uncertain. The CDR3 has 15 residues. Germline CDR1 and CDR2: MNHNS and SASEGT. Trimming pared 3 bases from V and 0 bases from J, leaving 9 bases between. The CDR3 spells CASSEGQFSGNTIYF. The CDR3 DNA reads TGTGCCAGCAGTGAGGGCCAATTCTCTGGAAACACCATATATTTT.